Listed below are T cell receptor beta chains from one sample, sequenced in a study of intratumoral heterogeneity in liver cancer. Repertoires were generated with immunoSEQ multiplex PCR, while TCRdb's copy carries only in-frame clones and drops some. Of thousands of clones listed, roughly half were seen once; the top ten hold more than 11%. This material consisted of tumor tissue, taken before any cancer treatment. These receptors were obtained from a man in his 70s with hepatocellular carcinoma. CDR3s leave out the opening cysteine and the closing phenylalanine or tryptophan. The D gene is left open where the match is weak. Clone size, where shown, is once, few, many, or a class for clones that have expanded.

TRBJ1-5	-	TRBV5-8	-	ASSFNNQPQH
TRBJ2-7	-	TRBV6-5	TRBD2	ASSYGTSGEQY
TRBJ2-1	-	TRBV14	-	ASSQVAGSSYNEQF
TRBJ2-7	-	TRBV7-2	TRBD2	ASSLASSGGDYEQY
TRBJ2-5	-	TRBV4-2	-	ASSQGMQETQY
TRBJ2-7	few	TRBV27	-	ASSSMGYYEQY
TRBJ2-3	-	TRBV5-6	-	ASSLGVDTQY
TRBJ2-1	-	TRBV9	-	ASSVASGPEPHSSYNEQF
TRBJ2-1	-	TRBV9	TRBD1	ASSALGQGANEQF
TRBJ2-7	-	TRBV5-4	-	ASSSGPLYEQY
TRBJ1-2	-	TRBV27	-	ASSHREMVHGYT
TRBJ1-5	-	TRBV6-1	-	ASSEGLGNQPQH
TRBJ1-6	-	TRBV5-1	-	ASSLNMNSPLH
TRBJ2-3	-	TRBV4-3	TRBD2	ASSQSDRGTSSTDTQY
TRBJ1-2	-	TRBV20-1	TRBD1	SASPGQGASYGYT
TRBJ1-2	-	TRBV18	-	ASSPPGREDGYT
TRBJ2-7	few	TRBV30	TRBD2	AWSVLLAGASEQY
TRBJ2-1	-	TRBV19	TRBD2	ASRLAGGPASYNEQF
TRBJ1-1	-	TRBV6-5	-	ASSLGGWDDTEAF
TRBJ1-3	medium-sized	TRBV5-3	TRBD1	ARSWGQFSGNTIY
TRBJ1-5	-	TRBV19	TRBD1	ASRDRDNQPQH
TRBJ1-5	-	TRBV7-9	-	ASSHAGRSQPQH
TRBJ1-2	once	TRBV2	-	ASRAFTGGYT
TRBJ2-7	-	TRBV3-1/TRBV3-2	-	ASSPRLLYSYEQY
TRBJ2-7	once	TRBV6-2/TRBV6-3	-	ASSFVHEQY
TRBJ1-2	-	TRBV15	TRBD1	ATSRVRDSYGYT
TRBJ1-2	-	TRBV7-8	-	ASTGGGVGYT
TRBJ2-2	-	TRBV9	-	ASSVDIRASGELF
TRBJ1-2	-	TRBV12-3/TRBV12-4	-	ASSWGGPDGYT
TRBJ2-3	-	TRBV28	-	ASSTGQLGRY
TRBJ2-3	-	TRBV19	-	ASSRAGVLTDTQY
TRBJ2-3	medium-sized	TRBV7-3	-	ASSLTGLGDTQY
TRBJ1-1	medium-sized	TRBV7-9	-	ASSFRGSNTEAF
TRBJ2-1	medium-sized	TRBV5-1	TRBD2	ASSPGGTSSYNEQF
TRBJ2-1	few	TRBV3-1/TRBV3-2	-	ASSQDWARAYEQF
TRBJ1-1	-	TRBV7-9	-	ASSLAPQGRSAF
TRBJ2-7	-	TRBV7-2	-	ASSLRGDREQY
TRBJ2-3	few	TRBV28	TRBD2	ASSHPPTSGGARTQY
TRBJ2-2	-	TRBV5-1	-	ASSLESQGRTGELF
TRBJ1-1	once	TRBV2	-	ASPGRRGNTEAF
TRBJ2-7	-	TRBV19	-	ASSITLDSLYEQY
TRBJ2-3	-	TRBV25-1	-	ASGLGAGTDTQY
TRBJ2-5	few	TRBV4-2	-	ASSLSDGTGETQY